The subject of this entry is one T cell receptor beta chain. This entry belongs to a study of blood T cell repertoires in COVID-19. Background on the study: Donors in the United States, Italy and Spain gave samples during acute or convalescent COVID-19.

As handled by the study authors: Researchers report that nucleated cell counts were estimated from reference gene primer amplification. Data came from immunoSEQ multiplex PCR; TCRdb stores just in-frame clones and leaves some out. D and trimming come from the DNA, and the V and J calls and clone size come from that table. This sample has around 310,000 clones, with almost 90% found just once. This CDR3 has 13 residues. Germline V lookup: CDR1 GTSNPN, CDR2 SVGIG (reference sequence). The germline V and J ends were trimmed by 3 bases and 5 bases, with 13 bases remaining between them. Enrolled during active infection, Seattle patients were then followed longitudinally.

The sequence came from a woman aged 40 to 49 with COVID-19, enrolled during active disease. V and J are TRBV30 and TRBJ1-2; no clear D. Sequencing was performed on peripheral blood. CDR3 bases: TGTGCCTGGAGAGCACCGAACGGGTATGGCTACACCTTC. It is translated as CAWRAPNGYGYTF. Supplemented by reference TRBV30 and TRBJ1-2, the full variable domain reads SQTIHQWPATLVQPVGSPLSLECTVEGTSNPNLYWYRQAAGRGLQLLFYSVGIGQISSEVPQNLSASRPQDRQFILSSKKLLLSDSGFYLCAWRAPNGYGYTFGSGTRLTVV.